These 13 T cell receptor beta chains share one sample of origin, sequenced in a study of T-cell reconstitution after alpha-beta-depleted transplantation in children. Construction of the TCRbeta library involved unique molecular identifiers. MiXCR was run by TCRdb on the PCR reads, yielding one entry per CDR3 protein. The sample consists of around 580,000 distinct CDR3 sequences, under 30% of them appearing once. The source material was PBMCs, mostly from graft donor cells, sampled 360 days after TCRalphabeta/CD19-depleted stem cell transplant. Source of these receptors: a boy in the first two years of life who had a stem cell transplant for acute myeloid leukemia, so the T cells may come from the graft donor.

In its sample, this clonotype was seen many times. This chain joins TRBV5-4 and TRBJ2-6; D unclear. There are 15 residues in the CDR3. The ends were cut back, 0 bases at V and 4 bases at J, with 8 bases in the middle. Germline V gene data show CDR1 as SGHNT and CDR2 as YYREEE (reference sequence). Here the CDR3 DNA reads TGTGCCAGCAGCTTGGTAGGGCCCGGGGCCAACGTCCTGACTTTC. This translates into CASSLVGPGANVLTF.

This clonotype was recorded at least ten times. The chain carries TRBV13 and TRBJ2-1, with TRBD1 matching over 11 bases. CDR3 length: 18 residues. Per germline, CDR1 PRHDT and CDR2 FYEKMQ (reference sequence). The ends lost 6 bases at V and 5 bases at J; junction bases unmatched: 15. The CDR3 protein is CASSPLIPGQGVDNEQFF. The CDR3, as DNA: TGTGCCAGCAGTCCTCTCATCCCGGGACAGGGGGTCGACAATGAGCAGTTCTTC.

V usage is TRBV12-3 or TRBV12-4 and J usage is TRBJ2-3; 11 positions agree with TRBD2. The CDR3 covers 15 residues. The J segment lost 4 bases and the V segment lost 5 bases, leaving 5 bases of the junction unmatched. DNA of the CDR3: TGTGCCAGCAGTCTACTAGCGGGGGTTTCAGATACGCAGTATTTT. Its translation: CASSLLAGVSDTQYF.

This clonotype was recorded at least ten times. CDR3 region: CASSAKLAGKGNEQFF. DNA of the CDR3: TGTGCCAGCAGTGCCAAATTAGCGGGGAAAGGCAATGAGCAGTTCTTC. V gene TRBV12-3 or TRBV12-4 combines with J gene TRBJ2-1; 8 nucleotides line up with TRBD2. The CDR3 consists of 16 residues. The V gene end was trimmed by 5 bases and the J gene end by 6 bases; junction bases not matched to a gene: 12.

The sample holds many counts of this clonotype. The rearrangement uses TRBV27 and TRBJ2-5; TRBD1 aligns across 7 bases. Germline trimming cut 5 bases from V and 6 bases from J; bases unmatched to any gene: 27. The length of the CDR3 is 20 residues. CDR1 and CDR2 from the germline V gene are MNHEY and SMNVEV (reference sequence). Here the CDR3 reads CASSPGGRREGWRRLKTQYF. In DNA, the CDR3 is TGTGCCAGCAGTCCAGGGGGACGAAGAGAGGGATGGCGGCGACTTAAGACCCAGTACTTC.

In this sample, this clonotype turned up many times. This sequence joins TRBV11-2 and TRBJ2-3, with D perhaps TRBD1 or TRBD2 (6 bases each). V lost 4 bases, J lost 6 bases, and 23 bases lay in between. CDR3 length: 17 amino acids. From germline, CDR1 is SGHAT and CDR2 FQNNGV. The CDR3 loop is CASSSPSAGWRGDTQYF. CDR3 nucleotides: TGTGCCAGCAGCTCCCCTAGCGCGGGTTGGAGGGGGGATACGCAGTATTTT.

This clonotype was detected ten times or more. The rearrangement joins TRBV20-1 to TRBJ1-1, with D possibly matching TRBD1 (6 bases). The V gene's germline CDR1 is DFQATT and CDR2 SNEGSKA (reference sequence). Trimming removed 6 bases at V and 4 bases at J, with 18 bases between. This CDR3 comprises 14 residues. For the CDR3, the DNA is TGCAGTGCCAGTGATACAGGGTCGAGCACTGAAGCTTTCTTT. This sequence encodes CSASDTGSSTEAFF.

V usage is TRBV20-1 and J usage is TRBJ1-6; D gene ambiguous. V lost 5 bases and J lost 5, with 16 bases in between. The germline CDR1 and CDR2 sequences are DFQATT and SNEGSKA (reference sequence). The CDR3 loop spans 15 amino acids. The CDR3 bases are TGCAGTGCTCAAGACGGGGTACGGGATAATTCACCCCTCCACTTT. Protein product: CSAQDGVRDNSPLHF.

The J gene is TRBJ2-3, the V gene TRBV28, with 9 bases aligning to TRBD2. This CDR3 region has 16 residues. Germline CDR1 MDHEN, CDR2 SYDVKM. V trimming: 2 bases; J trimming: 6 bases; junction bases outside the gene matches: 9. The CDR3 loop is CASSLGASGIGDTQYF. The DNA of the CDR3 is TGTGCCAGCAGTTTAGGGGCTAGCGGGATAGGGGATACGCAGTATTTT.

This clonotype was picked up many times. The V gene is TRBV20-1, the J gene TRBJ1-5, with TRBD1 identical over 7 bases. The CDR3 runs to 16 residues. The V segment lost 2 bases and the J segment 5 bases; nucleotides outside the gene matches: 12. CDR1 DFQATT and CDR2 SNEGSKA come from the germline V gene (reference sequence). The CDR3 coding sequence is TGCAGTGCTAGACCAAAGACAGGGAGGGTTTATCAGCCCCAGCATTTT. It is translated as CSARPKTGRVYQPQHF.

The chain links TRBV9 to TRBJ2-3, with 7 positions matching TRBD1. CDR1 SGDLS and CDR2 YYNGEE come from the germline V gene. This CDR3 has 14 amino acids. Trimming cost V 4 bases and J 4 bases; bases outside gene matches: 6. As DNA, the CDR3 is TGTGCCAGCAGCTCCCAGGGGGATTCAGATACGCAGTATTTT. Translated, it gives CASSSQGDSDTQYF.

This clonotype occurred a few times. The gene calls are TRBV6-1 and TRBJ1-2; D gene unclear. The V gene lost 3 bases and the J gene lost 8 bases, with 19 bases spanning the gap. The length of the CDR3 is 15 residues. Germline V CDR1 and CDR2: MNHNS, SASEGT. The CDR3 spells CASSDRSVSPRGYTF. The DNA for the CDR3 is TGTGCCAGCAGTGACAGGAGCGTATCCCCCCGCGGCTACACCTTC.

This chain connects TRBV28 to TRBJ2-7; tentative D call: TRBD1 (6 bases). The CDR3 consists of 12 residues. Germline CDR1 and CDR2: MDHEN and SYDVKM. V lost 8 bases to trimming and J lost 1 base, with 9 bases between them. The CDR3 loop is CASRGTSYEQYV. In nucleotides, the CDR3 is TGTGCCAGCCGAGGGACATCCTACGAGCAGTACGTC.